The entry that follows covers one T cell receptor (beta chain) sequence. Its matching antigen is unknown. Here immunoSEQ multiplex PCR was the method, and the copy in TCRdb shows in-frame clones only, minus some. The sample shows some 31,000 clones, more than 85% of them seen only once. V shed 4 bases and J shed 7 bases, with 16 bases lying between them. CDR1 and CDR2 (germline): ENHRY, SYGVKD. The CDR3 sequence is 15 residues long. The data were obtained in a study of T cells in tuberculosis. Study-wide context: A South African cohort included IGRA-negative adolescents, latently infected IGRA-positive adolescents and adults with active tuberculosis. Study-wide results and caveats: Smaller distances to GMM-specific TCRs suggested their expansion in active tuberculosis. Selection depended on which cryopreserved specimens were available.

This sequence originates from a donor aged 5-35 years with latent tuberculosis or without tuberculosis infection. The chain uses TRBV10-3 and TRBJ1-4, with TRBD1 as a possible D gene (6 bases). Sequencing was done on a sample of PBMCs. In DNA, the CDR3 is TGTGCCATCAGTGGAGAAGGGGGAAGGAGTGAAAAACTGTTTTTT. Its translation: CAISGEGGRSEKLFF.